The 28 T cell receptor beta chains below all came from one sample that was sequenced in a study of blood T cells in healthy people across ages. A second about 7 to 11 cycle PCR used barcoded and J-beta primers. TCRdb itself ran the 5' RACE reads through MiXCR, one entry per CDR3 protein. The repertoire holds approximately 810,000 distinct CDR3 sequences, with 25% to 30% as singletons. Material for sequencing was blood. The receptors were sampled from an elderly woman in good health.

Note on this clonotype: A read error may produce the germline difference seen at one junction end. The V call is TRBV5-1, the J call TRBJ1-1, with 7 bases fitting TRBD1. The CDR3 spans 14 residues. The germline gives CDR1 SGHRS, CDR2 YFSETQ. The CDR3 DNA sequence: TGCGCCAGCGGCTTAGACAGGGCGAACACTGAAGCTTTCTTT. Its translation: CASGLDRANTEAFF.

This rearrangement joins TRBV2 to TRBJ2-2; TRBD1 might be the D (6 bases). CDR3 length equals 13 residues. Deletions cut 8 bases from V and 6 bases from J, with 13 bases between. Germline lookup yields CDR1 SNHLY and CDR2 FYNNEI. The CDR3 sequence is CASGTRGSGELFF. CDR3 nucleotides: TGTGCCAGCGGCACCAGGGGCTCCGGGGAGCTGTTTTTT.

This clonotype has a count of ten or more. The CDR3, as DNA: TGTGCCAGCAGCTTAGGAGCACAGGCCTACGAGCAGTACTTC. This translates into CASSLGAQAYEQYF. The rearrangement joins TRBV7-9 to TRBJ2-7; D possibly corresponds to TRBD1 (5 bases). CDR1 is SEHNR, CDR2 FQNEAQ, per germline (reference sequence). This CDR3 is built from 14 residues. Trimming left V 1 base short and J 2 bases short, with 9 bases between. Looking up the rest from reference TRBV7-9 and TRBJ2-7 gives the full variable domain: DTGVSQNPRHKITKRGQNVTFRCDPISEHNRLYWYRQTLGQGPEFLTYFQNEAQLEKSRLLSDRFSAERPKGSFSTLEIQRTEQGDSAMYLCASSLGAQAYEQYFGPGTRLTVT.

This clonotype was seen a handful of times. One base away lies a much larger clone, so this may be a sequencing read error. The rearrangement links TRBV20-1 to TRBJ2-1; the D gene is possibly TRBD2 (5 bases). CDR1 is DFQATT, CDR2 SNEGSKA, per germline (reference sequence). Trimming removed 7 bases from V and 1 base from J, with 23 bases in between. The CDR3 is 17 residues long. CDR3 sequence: CSVRQLAGVLSYNEQFF. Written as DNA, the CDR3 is TGCAGTGTCAGGCAGTTAGCCGGGGTCCTTTCCTACAATGAGCAGTTCTTC.

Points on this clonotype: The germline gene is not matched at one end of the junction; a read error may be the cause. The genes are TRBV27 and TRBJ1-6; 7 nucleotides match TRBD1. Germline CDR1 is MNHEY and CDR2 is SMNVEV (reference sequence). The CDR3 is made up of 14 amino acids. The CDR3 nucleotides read TGTGCCGGCAGTAAAAGGGACAGAAATTCACCCCTCCACTTT. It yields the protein CAGSKRDRNSPLHF.

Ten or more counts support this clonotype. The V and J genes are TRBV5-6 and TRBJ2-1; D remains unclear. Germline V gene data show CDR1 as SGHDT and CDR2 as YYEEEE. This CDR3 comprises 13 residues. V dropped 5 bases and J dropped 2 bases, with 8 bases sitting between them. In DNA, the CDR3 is TGTGCCAGCAGTTCGTTTACCTACAATGAGCAGTTCTTC. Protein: CASSSFTYNEQFF.

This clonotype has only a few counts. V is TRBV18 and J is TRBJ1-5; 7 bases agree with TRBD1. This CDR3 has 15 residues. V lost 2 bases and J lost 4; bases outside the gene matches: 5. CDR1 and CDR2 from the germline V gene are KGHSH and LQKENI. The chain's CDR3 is CASSPGQDRNQPQHF. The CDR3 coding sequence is TGTGCCAGCTCACCAGGACAGGATCGGAATCAGCCCCAGCATTTT.

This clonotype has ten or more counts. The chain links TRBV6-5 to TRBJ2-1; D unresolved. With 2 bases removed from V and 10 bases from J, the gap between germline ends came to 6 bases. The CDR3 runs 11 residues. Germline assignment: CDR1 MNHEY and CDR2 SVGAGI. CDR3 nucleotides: TGTGCCAGCAGTTACGCGACAGAGCAGTTCTTC. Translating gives CASSYATEQFF.

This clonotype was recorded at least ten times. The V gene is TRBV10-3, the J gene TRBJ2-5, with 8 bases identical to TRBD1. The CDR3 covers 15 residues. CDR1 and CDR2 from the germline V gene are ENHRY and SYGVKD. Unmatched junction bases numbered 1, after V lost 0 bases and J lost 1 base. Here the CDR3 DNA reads TGTGCCATCAGTGAGTCGCAGGGGGCCCAAGAGACCCAGTACTTC. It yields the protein CAISESQGAQETQYF.

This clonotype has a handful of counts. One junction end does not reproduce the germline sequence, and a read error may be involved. The CDR3 here is CASSLVITSGGSTDTPYF. CDR3 bases: TGTGCCAGCAGCTTAGTAATAACTAGCGGGGGGAGCACAGATACGCCGTATTTT. The chain joins TRBV7-6 to TRBJ2-3; 12 nucleotides agree with TRBD2. Germline assignment: CDR1 SGHVS and CDR2 FNYEAQ. The length of the CDR3 is 18 residues.

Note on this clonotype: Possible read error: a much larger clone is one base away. The CDR3 region has the DNA TGTGCCGGCAGCTCCCAGATCGGTACTCAAGAGACCCAGTACTTC. It is translated as CAGSSQIGTQETQYF. The genes are TRBV11-3 and TRBJ2-5, with D unresolved. The CDR3 consists of 15 residues. Germline CDR1 and CDR2: SGHNT and YENEEA.

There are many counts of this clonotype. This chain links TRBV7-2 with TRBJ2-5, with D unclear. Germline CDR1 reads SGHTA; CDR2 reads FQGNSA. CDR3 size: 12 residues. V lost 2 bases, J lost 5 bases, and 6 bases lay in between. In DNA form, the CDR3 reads TGTGCCAGCAGCTTAACCAGGGAGACCCAGTACTTC. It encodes CASSLTRETQYF.

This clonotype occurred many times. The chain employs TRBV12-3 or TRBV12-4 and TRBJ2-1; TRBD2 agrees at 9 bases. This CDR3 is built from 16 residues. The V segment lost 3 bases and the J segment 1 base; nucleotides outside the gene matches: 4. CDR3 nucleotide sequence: TGTGCCAGCAGTTTTAGGGCGGGGGGGTCCTACAATGAGCAGTTCTTC. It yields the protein CASSFRAGGSYNEQFF.

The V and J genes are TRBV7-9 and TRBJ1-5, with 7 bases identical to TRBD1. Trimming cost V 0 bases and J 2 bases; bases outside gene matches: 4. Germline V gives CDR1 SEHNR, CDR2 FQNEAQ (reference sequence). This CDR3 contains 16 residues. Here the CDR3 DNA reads TGTGCCAGCAGCTTAGCACAGGGGATTGGCAATCAGCCCCAGCATTTT. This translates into CASSLAQGIGNQPQHF. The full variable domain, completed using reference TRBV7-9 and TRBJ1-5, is DTGVSQNPRHKITKRGQNVTFRCDPISEHNRLYWYRQTLGQGPEFLTYFQNEAQLEKSRLLSDRFSAERPKGSFSTLEIQRTEQGDSAMYLCASSLAQGIGNQPQHFGDGTRLSIL.

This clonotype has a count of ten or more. CDR3 DNA sequence: TGTGCCAGCAGCCGGACTAGCAACGAGCAGTACTTC. This sequence encodes CASSRTSNEQYF. The gene calls are TRBV6-5 and TRBJ2-7; 8 bases fit TRBD2. This CDR3 spans 12 amino acids. V shed 6 bases and J 5 bases; nucleotides not matched to a gene: 3. Germline V lookup: CDR1 MNHEY, CDR2 SVGAGI.

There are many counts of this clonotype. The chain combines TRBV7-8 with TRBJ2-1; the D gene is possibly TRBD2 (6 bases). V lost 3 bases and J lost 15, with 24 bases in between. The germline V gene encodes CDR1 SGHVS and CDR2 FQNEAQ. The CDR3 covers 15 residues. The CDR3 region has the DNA TGTGCCAGCAGCTTCGGGCATCCTTCGGGAGAAAGTGGGTTCTTC. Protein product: CASSFGHPSGESGFF.

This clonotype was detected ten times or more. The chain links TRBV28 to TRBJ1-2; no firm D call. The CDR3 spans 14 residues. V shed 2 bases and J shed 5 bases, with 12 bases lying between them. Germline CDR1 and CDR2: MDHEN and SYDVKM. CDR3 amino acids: CASSLGAGGYGYTF. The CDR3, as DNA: TGTGCCAGCAGTTTAGGAGCGGGAGGGTATGGCTACACCTTC.

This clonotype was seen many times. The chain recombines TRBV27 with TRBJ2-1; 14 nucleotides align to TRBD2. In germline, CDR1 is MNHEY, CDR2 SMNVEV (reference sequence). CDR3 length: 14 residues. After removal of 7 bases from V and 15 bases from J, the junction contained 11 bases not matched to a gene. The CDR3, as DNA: TGTGCCAGCACTTCGGGACTAGCGGGGGAGAGAGGGTTCTTC. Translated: CASTSGLAGERGFF.

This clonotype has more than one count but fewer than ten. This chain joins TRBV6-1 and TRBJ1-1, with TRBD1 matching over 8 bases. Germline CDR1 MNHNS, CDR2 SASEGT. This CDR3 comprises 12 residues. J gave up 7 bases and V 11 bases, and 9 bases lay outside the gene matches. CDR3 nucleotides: TGTGCCTCCCAGGACAGGGAGGATGAAGCTTTCTTT. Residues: CASQDREDEAFF.

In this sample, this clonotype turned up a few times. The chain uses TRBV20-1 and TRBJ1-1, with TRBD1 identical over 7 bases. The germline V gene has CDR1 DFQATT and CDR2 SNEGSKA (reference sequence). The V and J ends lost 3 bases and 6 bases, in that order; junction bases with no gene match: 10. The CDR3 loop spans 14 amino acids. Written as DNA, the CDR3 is TGCAGTGCTAGGGAGGGGGCCCGGGGGGCTGAAGCTTTCTTT. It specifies CSAREGARGAEAFF.

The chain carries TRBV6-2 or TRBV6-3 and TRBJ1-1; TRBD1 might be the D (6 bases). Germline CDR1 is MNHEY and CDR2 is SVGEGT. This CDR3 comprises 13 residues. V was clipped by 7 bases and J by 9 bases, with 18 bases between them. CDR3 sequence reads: CASTSGTQLKAFF. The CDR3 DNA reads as TGTGCCAGCACATCCGGGACACAACTTAAAGCTTTCTTT.

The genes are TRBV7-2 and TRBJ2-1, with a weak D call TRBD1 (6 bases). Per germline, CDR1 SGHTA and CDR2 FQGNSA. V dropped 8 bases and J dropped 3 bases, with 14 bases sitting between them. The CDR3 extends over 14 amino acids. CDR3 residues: CASGYRDLYNEQFF. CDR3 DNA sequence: TGTGCCAGCGGATACAGGGACCTCTACAATGAGCAGTTCTTC.

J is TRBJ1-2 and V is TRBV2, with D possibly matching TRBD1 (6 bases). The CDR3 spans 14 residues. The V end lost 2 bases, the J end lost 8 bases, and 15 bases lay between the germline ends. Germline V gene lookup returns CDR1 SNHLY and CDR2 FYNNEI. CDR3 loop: CASSEQGSIEGYTF. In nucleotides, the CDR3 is TGTGCCAGCAGTGAACAGGGGTCTATTGAGGGCTACACCTTC.

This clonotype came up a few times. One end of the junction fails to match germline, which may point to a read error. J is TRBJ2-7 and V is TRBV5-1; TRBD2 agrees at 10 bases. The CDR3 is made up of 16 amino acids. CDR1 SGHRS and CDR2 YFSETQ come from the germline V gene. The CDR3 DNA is TGCGCCAGCGGCTTGGCCCCTAGCGGGGGTTCCTACGAGCAGTACTTC. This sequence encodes CASGLAPSGGSYEQYF.

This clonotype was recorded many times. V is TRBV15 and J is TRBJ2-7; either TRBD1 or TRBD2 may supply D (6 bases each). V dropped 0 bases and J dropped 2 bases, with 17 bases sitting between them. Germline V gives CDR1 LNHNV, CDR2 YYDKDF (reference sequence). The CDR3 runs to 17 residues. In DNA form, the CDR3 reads TGTGCCACCAGCAGAGATCGGGGGCAACTAGTCCCCTACGAGCAGTACTTC. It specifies CATSRDRGQLVPYEQYF.

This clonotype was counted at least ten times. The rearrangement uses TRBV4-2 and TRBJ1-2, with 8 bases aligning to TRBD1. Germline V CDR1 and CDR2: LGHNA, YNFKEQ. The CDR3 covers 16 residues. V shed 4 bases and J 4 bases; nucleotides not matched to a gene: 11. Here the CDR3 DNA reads TGTGCCAGCAGCCCGCGGGACAGGTCGACCTTCTATGGCTACACCTTC. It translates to CASSPRDRSTFYGYTF.

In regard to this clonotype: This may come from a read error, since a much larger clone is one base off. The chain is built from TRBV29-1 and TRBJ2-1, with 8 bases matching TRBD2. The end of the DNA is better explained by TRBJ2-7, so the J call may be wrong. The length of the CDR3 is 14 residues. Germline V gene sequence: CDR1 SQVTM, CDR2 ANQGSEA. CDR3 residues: CSVEKRGSYNEQYF. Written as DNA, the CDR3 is TGCAGCGTTGAAAAGCGGGGGAGCTACAATGAGCAGTACTTC.

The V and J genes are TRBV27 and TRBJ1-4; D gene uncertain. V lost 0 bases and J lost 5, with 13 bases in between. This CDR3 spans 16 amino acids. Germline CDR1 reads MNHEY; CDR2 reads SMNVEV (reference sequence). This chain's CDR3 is CASSLSWIGRNEKLFF. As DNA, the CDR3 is TGTGCCAGCAGTTTATCTTGGATAGGGAGGAATGAAAAACTGTTTTTT.